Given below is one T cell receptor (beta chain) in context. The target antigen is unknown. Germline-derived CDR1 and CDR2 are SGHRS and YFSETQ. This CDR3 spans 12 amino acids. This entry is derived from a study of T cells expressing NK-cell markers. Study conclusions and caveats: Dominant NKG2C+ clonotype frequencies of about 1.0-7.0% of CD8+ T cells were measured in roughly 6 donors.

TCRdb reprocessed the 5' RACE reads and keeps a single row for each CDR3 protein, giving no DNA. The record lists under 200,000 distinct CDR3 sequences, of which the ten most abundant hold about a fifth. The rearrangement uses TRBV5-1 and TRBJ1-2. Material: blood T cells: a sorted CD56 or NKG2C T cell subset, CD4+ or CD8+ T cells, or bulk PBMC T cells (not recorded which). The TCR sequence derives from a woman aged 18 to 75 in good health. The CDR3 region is CASSLGGKGYTF.